The entry that follows covers one T cell receptor (beta chain) sequence. Its antigen is not identified. The data were obtained in a study of post-analysis software for immune sequencing data. Broader study findings: Pronounced co-clustering by F measure was evident among identically batched samples. Patients had higher frequencies than controls of roughly 5 TRBV segments, including TRBV5-6, TRBV5-1 and TRBV20-1. Among multiple sclerosis patients, normalized Chao1 diversity was significantly below that of controls.

Sequencing libraries made from TCR beta cDNA carried unique molecular identifiers. MiXCR was run by TCRdb on the PCR reads, yielding one entry per CDR3 protein. The table lists 450,000 or so distinct CDR3 sequences, roughly 46% of them singletons, with around 10% in the top ten. Between the trimmed V and J ends, which lost 6 bases and 4 bases, there was a span of 16 bases. CDR3 size: 15 residues. The sequenced material came from blood. The V and J genes are TRBV12-3 or TRBV12-4 and TRBJ2-1; tentatively, D is TRBD2 (6 bases). This receptor was obtained from a girl aged 5-17 years with multiple sclerosis. CDR3 region: CASRPSGLRYNEQFF. CDR3 in DNA: TGTGCCAGCAGACCTTCCGGACTACGTTACAATGAGCAGTTCTTC.